The 19 T cell receptor beta chains given below trace back to one sample, sequenced in a study of graft-versus-host responses after intestinal transplantation. TCRdb's copy holds only in-frame clones and misses some; the assay was immunoSEQ multiplex PCR. The data show some 84,000 clones, roughly 80% seen once. These TCRs are of unknown antigen specificity. The material was unstimulated CD4+ T cells sorted from spleen or lymph node cells, obtained before intestinal transplant. All receptors derive from a human donor who received an intestinal transplant.

The chain is built from TRBV10-1 and TRBJ2-3; D is unresolved. The V gene lost 2 bases and the J gene lost 5 bases, with 11 bases spanning the gap. CDR1 is WNHNN, CDR2 SYGVQD, per germline (reference sequence). CDR3 length: 14 residues. The CDR3 DNA sequence: TGCGCCAGCAGTGAGACCCCACCGGGAGATACGCAGTATTTT. This translates into CASSETPPGDTQYF.

The chain joins TRBV19 to TRBJ1-5; 11 bases fit TRBD1. In germline, CDR1 is LNHDA, CDR2 SQIVND (reference sequence). With V trimmed by 7 bases and J by 9 bases, 11 bases remained unmatched. The CDR3 length is 15 residues. CDR3 nucleotide sequence: TGTGCCAGTACCCATGTCGGGACAGGGGGTCTGCCCCAGCATTTT. Its translation is CASTHVGTGGLPQHF.

The V and J genes are TRBV4-2 and TRBJ2-3, with 9 bases matching TRBD2. In germline, CDR1 is LGHNA, CDR2 YNFKEQ. The CDR3 is 19 amino acids. V lost 1 base to trimming and J lost 4 bases; unmatched junction nucleotides: 15. The CDR3 region is CASSQAVLAGVGVPDTQYF. CDR3 nucleotide sequence: TGTGCCAGCAGCCAAGCTGTGTTAGCGGGGGTAGGGGTCCCAGATACGCAGTATTTT.

V usage is TRBV5-1 and J usage is TRBJ2-1; 11 nucleotides match TRBD2. This CDR3 has 14 amino acids. Looked up from germline, CDR1 is SGHRS and CDR2 is YFSETQ. V shed 4 bases and J 6 bases; nucleotides not matched to a gene: 3. Here the CDR3 reads CASSGGTSGNEQFF. The CDR3 DNA reads TGCGCCAGCAGCGGGGGGACTAGCGGCAATGAGCAGTTCTTC.

V usage is TRBV19 and J usage is TRBJ2-5, with 8 bases lining up with TRBD1. The CDR3 is 15 amino acids. The V and J ends lost 3 bases and 5 bases, in that order; junction bases with no gene match: 8. The germline CDR1 and CDR2 sequences are LNHDA and SQIVND (reference sequence). CDR3: CASSIRDRTSETQYF. The CDR3 coding sequence is TGTGCCAGTAGTATCCGGGACAGGACATCTGAGACCCAGTACTTC.

The chain recombines TRBV6-4 with TRBJ2-3; no clear D gene. Trimming left V 8 bases short and J 7 bases short, with 10 bases between. Germline CDR1 reads MRHNA; CDR2 reads SNTAGT. This CDR3 has 11 residues. DNA of the CDR3: TGTGCCAGCTCGTCAGGTTATACGCAGTATTTT. Translation: CASSSGYTQYF.

The chain recombines TRBV5-1 with TRBJ1-1; TRBD1 might be the D (5 bases). Germline CDR1 and CDR2: SGHRS and YFSETQ. V lost 1 base to trimming and J lost 4 bases, with 11 bases between them. This CDR3 is 14 amino acids long. CDR3 sequence reads: CASSLYLGGTEAFF. The CDR3, as DNA: TGCGCCAGCAGCTTGTACCTGGGGGGCACTGAAGCTTTCTTT.

This rearrangement joins TRBV7-9 to TRBJ2-5; 7 bases map to TRBD2. Trimming took 5 bases from V and 2 from J; bases not matched to a gene: 8. The germline CDR1 and CDR2 sequences are SEHNR and FQNEAQ (reference sequence). This CDR3 spans 15 amino acids. The CDR3, as DNA: TGTGCCAGCAGCATGGGTCAGGGAGGGCAAGAGACCCAGTACTTC. Protein product: CASSMGQGGQETQYF. Drawing the rest from reference TRBV7-9 and TRBJ2-5, the complete variable domain is DTGVSQNPRHKITKRGQNVTFRCDPISEHNRLYWYRQTLGQGPEFLTYFQNEAQLEKSRLLSDRFSAERPKGSFSTLEIQRTEQGDSAMYLCASSMGQGGQETQYFGPGTRLLVL.

This clone was counted many times. CDR3 loop: CASSPGDRGYEQYF. The CDR3 DNA reads TGTGCCAGCAGCCCGGGGGACAGAGGCTACGAGCAGTACTTC. The chain recombines TRBV7-2 with TRBJ2-7; D perhaps matches TRBD1 (7 bases). CDR3 length equals 14 residues. Germline V gives CDR1 SGHTA, CDR2 FQGNSA. The germline V and J ends were trimmed by 5 bases and 3 bases, with 14 bases remaining between them.

The CDR3 DNA reads as TGTGCCACCGACAGGGGAGGCAATGAGCAGTTCTTC. It codes for CATDRGGNEQFF. The chain uses TRBV28 and TRBJ2-1, with 8 bases that match TRBD1. The CDR3 sequence is 12 residues long. Per the germline V gene, CDR1 is MDHEN and CDR2 is SYDVKM. With 10 bases clipped from V and 6 bases from J, the junction kept 5 bases outside the gene matches.

The chain carries TRBV7-9 and TRBJ1-1; D perhaps matches TRBD1 (5 bases). The V gene's germline CDR1 is SEHNR and CDR2 FQNEAQ (reference sequence). V was pared by 2 bases and J by 1 base, with 11 bases between. CDR3 length: 15 residues. This CDR3 is CASSLFRDRNTEAFF. The CDR3 DNA is TGTGCCAGCAGCTTATTCAGGGATCGGAACACTGAAGCTTTCTTT. The full variable domain, rest sourced from reference TRBV7-9 and TRBJ1-1, is DTGVSQNPRHKITKRGQNVTFRCDPISEHNRLYWYRQTLGQGPEFLTYFQNEAQLEKSRLLSDRFSAERPKGSFSTLEIQRTEQGDSAMYLCASSLFRDRNTEAFFGQGTRLTVV.

V usage is TRBV5-4 and J usage is TRBJ2-2, with TRBD1 identical over 8 bases. V dropped 3 bases and J dropped 1; count of bases not matched to a gene: 2. The CDR3 is made up of 15 amino acids. From germline, CDR1 is SGHNT and CDR2 YYREEE (reference sequence). CDR3 sequence reads: CASSSGTGNTGELFF. CDR3 in DNA: TGTGCCAGCAGCTCCGGGACAGGGAACACCGGGGAGCTGTTTTTT.

The count of this clone is one. CDR3 region: CASGRRDRGPISGNTIYF. The CDR3 DNA follows: TGTGCCAGCGGCCGCCGGGACAGGGGGCCTATCTCTGGAAACACCATATATTTT. The chain employs TRBV27 and TRBJ1-3; 12 bases are a match to TRBD1. The junction had 11 bases not matched to a gene; V was cut back by 8 bases and J by 0 bases. This CDR3 has 18 amino acids. The V gene's germline CDR1 is MNHEY and CDR2 SMNVEV (reference sequence).

This chain joins TRBV19 and TRBJ2-7; D is possibly TRBD1 (5 bases). This CDR3 contains 13 residues. Germline V lookup: CDR1 LNHDA, CDR2 SQIVND (reference sequence). The V end lost 4 bases, the J end lost 3 bases, and 10 bases lay between the germline ends. The CDR3 here is CASSTFQGYEQYF. CDR3 sequence (DNA): TGTGCCAGTAGTACATTTCAGGGCTACGAGCAGTACTTC. Using reference TRBV19 and TRBJ2-7 for the parts outside the CDR3, the full variable domain is DGGITQSPKYLFRKEGQNVTLSCEQNLNHDAMYWYRQDPGQGLRLIYYSQIVNDFQKGDIAEGYSVSREKKESFPLTVTSAQKNPTAFYLCASSTFQGYEQYFGPGTRLTVT.

The rearrangement links TRBV27 to TRBJ2-6; D is possibly TRBD2 (6 bases). Trimming stripped 8 bases from V and 0 bases from J, with 8 bases between. Per germline, CDR1 MNHEY and CDR2 SMNVEV (reference sequence). The CDR3 totals 14 residues. The CDR3 loop is CASRGSSGANVLTF. The CDR3 bases are TGTGCCAGCCGGGGGAGCTCTGGGGCCAACGTCCTGACTTTC.

This clone was detected only a few times. V gene TRBV6-5 combines with J gene TRBJ2-7; a weak D match, TRBD2 (6 bases). CDR3 length: 14 amino acids. The germline V gene encodes CDR1 MNHEY and CDR2 SVGAGI. This CDR3 is CARYGDSMLYEQYF. DNA for the CDR3: TGTGCGCGGTATGGGGACTCAATGTTGTACGAGCAGTACTTC.

This clone was counted once. This CDR3 is CSVVGQWNEQFF. For the CDR3, the DNA is TGCAGCGTTGTGGGGCAGTGGAATGAGCAGTTCTTC. This chain uses TRBV29-1 with TRBJ2-1, with D possibly TRBD1 on 5 matching bases. Trimming left V 4 bases short and J 7 bases short, with 11 bases between. Germline V gene sequence: CDR1 SQVTM, CDR2 ANQGSEA. The CDR3 loop spans 12 amino acids.

Details on this clone: A read error may account for a junction end that differs from germline. The CDR3 loop reads CASTYRRDRGERLF. The CDR3 DNA reads as TGTGCCAGCACCTACCGCCGGGACAGGGGGGAAAGGCTCTTC. This chain uses TRBV6-6 with TRBJ2-7, with 11 bases aligning to TRBD1. This CDR3 is built from 14 residues. Per germline, CDR1 MNHNY and CDR2 SVGAGI (reference sequence).

The V gene is TRBV15, the J gene TRBJ1-2; tentative D call: TRBD1 (5 bases). CDR1 and CDR2 (germline): LNHNV, YYDKDF (reference sequence). The CDR3 extends over 14 amino acids. V lost 0 bases and J lost 4, with 9 bases in between. The CDR3 DNA reads as TGTGCCACCAGCAGAGAGCCGGGACTCTATGGCTACACCTTC. Translation gives CATSREPGLYGYTF.